The 32 T cell receptor beta chains given below trace back to one sample, sequenced in a study of T-cell memory formation after mild COVID-19. Each CDR3 protein is one row after TCRdb ran MiXCR on the 5' RACE reads. The table has 470,000 or so distinct CDR3 sequences, about a sixth seen once. Sample: PBMCs or a T cell subset sorted from them (not recorded which). The origin of the receptors is a man aged 18 to 29 who had mild COVID-19 (a few samples of this study predate the infection). Cell type and time point are not known.

The rearrangement joins TRBV12-5 to TRBJ2-5; possibly TRBD1 for D (6 bases). Trimming shortened V by 1 base and J by 2 bases, and 20 bases separated the two germline ends. Germline loops: CDR1 LGHNT, CDR2 FRNRAP. This CDR3 has 18 residues. The CDR3 bases are TGTGCTAGTGGTTTGGAACTCGGACAGTACATACTACAAGAGACCCAGTACTTC. Its translation: CASGLELGQYILQETQYF.

The chain has TRBV11-1 and TRBJ1-1, with D possibly being TRBD1 (5 bases). Germline V gene sequence: CDR1 SGHAT, CDR2 FQDESV (reference sequence). V shed 5 bases and J shed 3 bases, with 13 bases lying between them. This CDR3 region has 14 residues. The CDR3 bases are TGTGCCAGCAGCGGTGGGCTGGGGGACACTGAAGCTTTCTTT. Protein: CASSGGLGDTEAFF.

This clonotype was picked up a small number of times. The gene calls are TRBV7-2 and TRBJ1-2, with D perhaps matching TRBD1 (6 bases). Germline CDR1 SGHTA, CDR2 FQGNSA. The length of the CDR3 is 14 residues. V shed 4 bases and J shed 3 bases, with 12 bases lying between them. CDR3 sequence reads: CASSSRTAHYGYTF. The DNA for the CDR3 is TGTGCCAGCAGCTCGAGGACAGCTCACTATGGCTACACCTTC.

There are a few counts of this clonotype. The rearrangement uses TRBV9 and TRBJ1-5, with D possibly TRBD1 on 5 matching bases. V lost 3 bases and J lost 3, with 10 bases in between. From germline, CDR1 is SGDLS and CDR2 YYNGEE. There are 14 residues in the CDR3. As DNA, the CDR3 is TGTGCCAGCAGCGCGGGGCTGTTCAATCAGCCCCAGCATTTT. This gives the protein CASSAGLFNQPQHF. The complete variable domain, with remaining parts taken from reference TRBV9 and TRBJ1-5, reads DSGVTQTPKHLITATGQRVTLRCSPRSGDLSVYWYQQSLDQGLQFLIQYYNGEERAKGNILERFSAQQFPDLHSELNLSSLELGDSALYFCASSAGLFNQPQHFGDGTRLSIL.

A few counts support this clonotype. This chain joins TRBV9 and TRBJ2-7; 7 bases are a match to TRBD1. The trim removed 2 bases at V and 5 bases at J, leaving 4 bases unmatched. The CDR3 has 13 amino acids. Germline loops: CDR1 SGDLS, CDR2 YYNGEE. The DNA for the CDR3 is TGTGCCAGCAGCGTTGACAGGGAAAACGAGCAGTACTTC. It yields the protein CASSVDRENEQYF.

This clonotype has more than one count but fewer than ten. This chain joins TRBV4-3 and TRBJ2-2; D gene uncertain. Trimming pared 1 base from V and 0 bases from J, leaving 9 bases between. Germline CDR1 is LGHNA and CDR2 is YSLEER. The CDR3 is 16 residues long. CDR3 loop: CASSQGSLANTGELFF. The CDR3 DNA reads as TGCGCCAGCAGCCAAGGCTCACTGGCGAACACCGGGGAGCTGTTTTTT.

The chain uses TRBV7-9 and TRBJ1-2; TRBD1 agrees at 10 bases. With 5 bases clipped from V and 3 bases from J, the junction kept 12 bases outside the gene matches. This CDR3 has 17 amino acids. Germline loops: CDR1 SEHNR, CDR2 FQNEAQ (reference sequence). The CDR3 is CASSPGTGEALDYGYTF. CDR3 nucleotide sequence: TGTGCCAGCAGCCCAGGGACAGGGGAGGCCTTGGACTATGGCTACACCTTC. Full variable domain (outside the CDR3, taken from reference TRBV7-9 and TRBJ1-2): DTGVSQNPRHKITKRGQNVTFRCDPISEHNRLYWYRQTLGQGPEFLTYFQNEAQLEKSRLLSDRFSAERPKGSFSTLEIQRTEQGDSAMYLCASSPGTGEALDYGYTFGSGTRLTVV.

The V and J genes are TRBV20-1 and TRBJ1-4; a weak D match, TRBD1 (6 bases). Trimming took off 1 base at V and 12 bases at J, with 18 bases between the two ends. CDR3 length equals 14 residues. Germline CDR1 and CDR2: DFQATT and SNEGSKA (reference sequence). The CDR3: CSARGGTSHRELFF. CDR3 bases: TGCAGTGCTAGAGGTGGGACATCCCACCGGGAACTGTTTTTT.

The chain joins TRBV7-2 to TRBJ2-7; a possible D gene is TRBD2 (5 bases). V was clipped by 0 bases and J by 2 bases, with 8 bases between them. Germline V gives CDR1 SGHTA, CDR2 FQGNSA. The CDR3 runs 14 residues. CDR3 bases: TGTGCCAGCAGCTTAGCCGGGAACCCCTACGAGCAGTACGTC. Residues: CASSLAGNPYEQYV.

The chain carries TRBV9 and TRBJ2-7; TRBD1 matches at 11 bases. This CDR3 is 16 amino acids long. Germline values: CDR1 SGDLS, CDR2 YYNGEE. The V segment lost 3 bases and the J segment 3 bases; nucleotides outside the gene matches: 8. CDR3 DNA: TGTGCCAGCAGCGCCGGGGGACAGGGGGAAGGCTACGAGCAGTACTTC. This translates into CASSAGGQGEGYEQYF.

The CDR3 DNA sequence: TGTGCCACCAGTGAGTCAGGGATTCAAGAGACCCAGTACTTC. This translates into CATSESGIQETQYF. The chain joins TRBV24-1 to TRBJ2-5; tentative D call: TRBD1 (5 bases). V was pared by 4 bases and J by 2 bases, with 10 bases between. The CDR3 contains 14 residues. CDR1 is KGHDR and CDR2 is SFDVKD in the germline V gene.

The chain employs TRBV4-2 and TRBJ1-1; 8 bases line up with TRBD1. Per germline, CDR1 LGHNA and CDR2 YNFKEQ. With 0 bases clipped from V and 10 bases from J, the junction kept 13 bases outside the gene matches. The CDR3 is 16 amino acids. The CDR3 sequence: CASSQDYTQGVNGAFF. Here the CDR3 DNA reads TGTGCCAGCAGCCAAGATTATACACAGGGGGTTAACGGAGCTTTCTTT.

The sample holds a few counts of this clonotype. The CDR3 DNA reads as TGCGCCAGCAGCCAAGTGGGGGGGGAGACTGAAGCTTTCTTT. This encodes CASSQVGGETEAFF. The chain uses TRBV4-3 and TRBJ1-1, with a possible D match to TRBD1 (5 bases). CDR3 length equals 14 residues. Germline-derived CDR1 and CDR2 are LGHNA and YSLEER. V lost 1 base to trimming and J lost 5 bases, with 11 bases between them.

This clonotype showed up just a few times. V is TRBV5-5 and J is TRBJ2-2, with unresolved D. In germline, CDR1 is SGHKS, CDR2 YYEKEE (reference sequence). This CDR3 is built from 16 residues. V lost 2 bases and J lost 0, with 11 bases in between. The CDR3 sequence: CASSLKGRSNTGELFF. The CDR3 DNA reads as TGTGCCAGCAGCTTAAAGGGCCGATCGAACACCGGGGAGCTGTTTTTT. Supplemented by reference TRBV5-5 and TRBJ2-2, the full variable domain reads DAGVTQSPTHLIKTRGQQVTLRCSPISGHKSVSWYQQVLGQGPQFIFQYYEKEERGRGNFPDRFSARQFPNYSSELNVNALLLGDSALYLCASSLKGRSNTGELFFGEGSRLTVL.

V and J are TRBV13 and TRBJ1-6, with a weak D call TRBD1 (6 bases). This CDR3 is built from 13 residues. CDR1 and CDR2 from the germline V gene are PRHDT and FYEKMQ (reference sequence). Trimming left V 5 bases short and J 9 bases short, with 11 bases between. In nucleotides, the CDR3 is TGTGCCAGCAGCCTGGGGGCAGGTTCACCCCTCCACTTT. Residues: CASSLGAGSPLHF. Combining the CDR3 with reference TRBV13 and TRBJ1-6 gives the whole variable domain AAGVIQSPRHLIKEKRETATLKCYPIPRHDTVYWYQQGPGQDPQFLISFYEKMQSDKGSIPDRFSAQQFSDYHSELNMSSLELGDSALYFCASSLGAGSPLHFGNGTRLTVT.

This clonotype has more than one count but fewer than ten. The rearrangement links TRBV20-1 to TRBJ1-3, with TRBD1 as a possible D gene (6 bases). CDR1 is DFQATT and CDR2 is SNEGSKA in the germline V gene (reference sequence). The CDR3 is 14 amino acids. V dropped 0 bases and J dropped 4 bases, with 10 bases sitting between them. The CDR3 DNA follows: TGCAGTGCTAGAGATCAGGGGCCCGGAAACACCATATATTTT. Translating it yields CSARDQGPGNTIYF.

This clonotype was seen only a few times. The chain employs TRBV4-3 and TRBJ2-3; D possibly uses TRBD1 or TRBD2 (5 bases each). V was cut by 1 base and J by 4 bases, with 12 bases left in between. The CDR3 totals 15 residues. Germline-derived CDR1 and CDR2 are LGHNA and YSLEER. CDR3: CASSQGDRVPDTQYF. The CDR3 DNA sequence: TGCGCCAGCAGCCAAGGGGACCGTGTCCCAGATACGCAGTATTTT.

The rearrangement joins TRBV20-1 to TRBJ1-1; D is ambiguous. The CDR3 length is 14 residues. Trimming took off 0 bases at V and 6 bases at J, with 14 bases between the two ends. CDR1 is DFQATT and CDR2 is SNEGSKA in the germline V gene (reference sequence). CDR3 DNA sequence: TGCAGTGCTAGAGAGGGAGGGTCCTACCCTGAAGCTTTCTTT. Protein: CSAREGGSYPEAFF.

The gene calls are TRBV4-1 and TRBJ1-5; D possibly corresponds to TRBD1 (5 bases). The CDR3 sequence is 14 residues long. V dropped 1 base and J dropped 4 bases, with 8 bases sitting between them. Germline V lookup: CDR1 MGHRA, CDR2 YSYEKL. The CDR3 DNA reads TGCGCCAGCAGCCAAGGACAGCTGAATCAGCCCCAGCATTTT. This sequence encodes CASSQGQLNQPQHF.

This clonotype was recorded a few times. The CDR3 loop reads CASSSAGGNQETQYF. CDR3 DNA: TGTGCCAGCAGCTCCGCGGGGGGGAATCAAGAGACCCAGTACTTC. V usage is TRBV28 and J usage is TRBJ2-5; 9 positions match TRBD2. V lost 6 bases, J lost 2 bases, and 7 bases stayed unmatched. This CDR3 is 15 amino acids long. CDR1 and CDR2 (germline): MDHEN, SYDVKM.

The chain uses TRBV2 and TRBJ1-2, with 8 nucleotides matching TRBD1. V trimming: 5 bases; J trimming: 7 bases; junction bases outside the gene matches: 3. The germline V gene has CDR1 SNHLY and CDR2 FYNNEI. This CDR3 is 12 amino acids long. For the CDR3, the DNA is TGTGCCAGCAGTTACACAGGGGGTGGCTACACCTTC. Its translation is CASSYTGGGYTF.

This clonotype showed up just a few times. This chain uses TRBV5-1 with TRBJ2-5; 9 nucleotides agree with TRBD1. The length of the CDR3 is 15 residues. The junction had 13 bases not matched to a gene; V was cut back by 8 bases and J by 5 bases. CDR1 and CDR2 (germline): SGHRS, YFSETQ. Here the CDR3 reads CASRGTGNPWETQYF. DNA of the CDR3: TGCGCCAGTCGAGGGACAGGGAACCCCTGGGAGACCCAGTACTTC.

This chain connects TRBV10-3 to TRBJ2-6; 12 nucleotides match TRBD1. This CDR3 has 18 residues. Germline-derived CDR1 and CDR2 are ENHRY and SYGVKD. Germline trimming cut 6 bases from V and 3 bases from J; bases unmatched to any gene: 9. The CDR3 nucleotides are TGTGCCATCAGATCCGGGACAGGGGGCTCGAATGGGGCCAACGTCCTGACTTTC. Translated, it gives CAIRSGTGGSNGANVLTF.

A few counts support this clonotype. V is TRBV20-1 and J is TRBJ2-7; D possibly uses TRBD1 or TRBD2 (5 bases each). This CDR3 contains 15 residues. The germline V gene has CDR1 DFQATT and CDR2 SNEGSKA (reference sequence). V lost 4 bases and J lost 5, with 21 bases in between. The CDR3 bases are TGCAGTGCTAAGTCTGGGGGATTTTTAATGGACGAGCAGTACTTC. Translation gives CSAKSGGFLMDEQYF.

The chain uses TRBV5-1 and TRBJ2-7, with D tentatively TRBD1 (6 bases). The CDR3 consists of 13 residues. Trimming took 3 bases from V and 2 from J, leaving 9 bases between them. Germline V lookup: CDR1 SGHRS, CDR2 YFSETQ. CDR3 sequence (DNA): TGCGCCAGCAGCTCGGGACACCCCTACGAGCAGTACGTC. It specifies CASSSGHPYEQYV.

The chain carries TRBV11-2 and TRBJ1-6, with TRBD1 identical over 7 bases. Germline V gives CDR1 SGHAT, CDR2 FQNNGV. This CDR3 has 20 residues. J was trimmed by 0 bases and V by 3 bases; bases with no gene match: 14. CDR3 region: CASSFLREGQTSSYNSPLHF. DNA for the CDR3: TGTGCCAGCAGCTTCCTCCGTGAGGGACAGACGAGCTCCTATAATTCACCCCTCCACTTT.

The V and J genes are TRBV28 and TRBJ1-1; tentative D call: TRBD1 (5 bases). This CDR3 contains 13 residues. V was clipped by 2 bases and J by 9 bases, with 13 bases between them. Germline V gene data show CDR1 as MDHEN and CDR2 as SYDVKM. The CDR3 protein is CASSLSRVDQAFF. The CDR3 DNA reads TGTGCCAGCAGTTTAAGCAGGGTTGATCAAGCTTTCTTT.

CDR3 amino acids: CASSSLGQGTTNEKLFF. The CDR3 DNA reads TGTGCCAGCAGTTCTCTGGGACAGGGGACAACTAATGAAAAACTGTTTTTT. The chain uses TRBV12-3 or TRBV12-4 and TRBJ1-4, with TRBD1 identical over 10 bases. V lost 4 bases and J lost 0; bases outside the gene matches: 5. The CDR3 sequence is 17 residues long.

This clonotype occurred a few times. The genes are TRBV20-1 and TRBJ2-5; 9 bases agree with TRBD2. This CDR3 has 15 amino acids. Germline CDR1 DFQATT, CDR2 SNEGSKA (reference sequence). J lost 5 bases, V lost 4 bases, and 11 bases had no gene match. For the CDR3, the DNA is TGCAGTGCTATTCAGACTAGCGGTGACTGGGAGACCCAGTACTTC. Residues: CSAIQTSGDWETQYF.

This clonotype has just a few counts. The V and J genes are TRBV15 and TRBJ2-3; D not resolved. This CDR3 region has 14 residues. Germline V CDR1 and CDR2: LNHNV, YYDKDF (reference sequence). The V end was cut by 2 bases, the J end by 8 bases, with 14 bases between. CDR3 loop: CATSRPSTDTTQYF. The CDR3 region has the DNA TGTGCCACCAGCAGACCCTCAACAGATACTACGCAGTATTTT.

The sample holds a few counts of this clonotype. The gene calls are TRBV6-2 or TRBV6-3 and TRBJ1-1; D not certain. Between the trimmed V and J ends, which lost 6 bases and 4 bases, there was a span of 15 bases. Germline CDR1 is MNHEY and CDR2 is SVGEGT. The CDR3 sequence is 14 residues long. CDR3 sequence (DNA): TGTGCCAGCAGCCGCGCGATTTTTAGCACTGAAGCTTTCTTT. As protein: CASSRAIFSTEAFF.

The sample holds one count of this clonotype. The J gene is TRBJ2-2, the V gene TRBV5-1, with TRBD2 identical over 11 bases. Germline assignment: CDR1 SGHRS and CDR2 YFSETQ. The ends lost 6 bases at V and 5 bases at J; junction bases unmatched: 15. CDR3 length: 18 residues. Written as DNA, the CDR3 is TGCGCCAGCACCGGAGACTTTAGCGGGGGGGCTCGAACCGGGGAGCTGTTTTTT. This codes for CASTGDFSGGARTGELFF. The complete variable domain, with remaining parts taken from reference TRBV5-1 and TRBJ2-2, reads KAGVTQTPRYLIKTRGQQVTLSCSPISGHRSVSWYQQTPGQGLQFLFEYFSETQRNKGNFPGRFSGRQFSNSRSEMNVSTLELGDSALYLCASTGDFSGGARTGELFFGEGSRLTVL.